This TCR beta chain was found in a study of cytomegalovirus exposure and HLA in healthy donors. Study results and caveats: Overall, approximately 150 TCR beta chains were annotated as cytomegalovirus-associated. In a later analysis, TCR beta V- and J-gene trimming showed a link to a missense DCLRE1C variant. Presence/absence analyses supposed approximately even sequencing depth among donors.

The length of the CDR3 is 16 residues. From germline, CDR1 is MNHEY and CDR2 SVGAGI. V lost 0 bases to trimming and J lost 3 bases; unmatched junction nucleotides: 4. Turning to this clone: Its antigen is unidentified.

The study ran its PCR with 60 Vbeta and 13 Jbeta primers. The protocol was immunoSEQ multiplex PCR, while the TCRdb copy is restricted to in-frame clones and leaves out a portion. The sample lists around 190,000 clones, around 84% occurring once. The sequencing sample was made of PBMCs. The chain combines TRBV6-5 with TRBJ2-1; 8 nucleotides match TRBD2. The receptor's source is a woman aged 18-29 years in good health and CMV-seronegative. The CDR3 DNA follows: TGTGCCAGCAGTTACTCGACCGGGACTAGCTACAATGAGCAGTTCTTC. Translating it yields CASSYSTGTSYNEQFF.